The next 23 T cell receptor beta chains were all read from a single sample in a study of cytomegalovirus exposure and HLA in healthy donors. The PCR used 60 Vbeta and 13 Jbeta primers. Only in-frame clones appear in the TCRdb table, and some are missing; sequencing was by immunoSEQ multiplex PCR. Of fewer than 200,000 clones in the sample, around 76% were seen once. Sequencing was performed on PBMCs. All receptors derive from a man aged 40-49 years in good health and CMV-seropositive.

The CDR3 bases are TGTGCCACCAGCTCCCTAGCCAGTGAAGCTTTCTTT. This sequence encodes CATSSLASEAFF. The V call is TRBV15, the J call TRBJ1-1; D is undetermined. Per germline, CDR1 LNHNV and CDR2 YYDKDF (reference sequence). V was pared by 5 bases and J by 7 bases, with 11 bases between. The CDR3 is 12 amino acids.

The CDR3 coding sequence is TGTGCCAGCAGTGCCGGGACTAGATCAAATGAGCAGTTCTTC. Its translation: CASSAGTRSNEQFF. The chain links TRBV6-6 to TRBJ2-1; TRBD2 matches 8 bases. Germline trimming cut 5 bases from V and 7 bases from J; bases unmatched to any gene: 7. Looked up from germline, CDR1 is MNHNY and CDR2 is SVGAGI (reference sequence). The CDR3 is made up of 14 amino acids.

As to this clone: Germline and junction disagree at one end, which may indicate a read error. In nucleotides, the CDR3 is TGTGCCAGCAGCACCATCCGGGGTAAAGAGGCCCAGTACTTC. Its protein is CASSTIRGKEAQYF. The gene calls are TRBV7-9 and TRBJ2-5, with D possibly being TRBD2 (5 bases). Germline loops: CDR1 SEHNR, CDR2 FQNEAQ (reference sequence). The CDR3 runs to 14 residues.

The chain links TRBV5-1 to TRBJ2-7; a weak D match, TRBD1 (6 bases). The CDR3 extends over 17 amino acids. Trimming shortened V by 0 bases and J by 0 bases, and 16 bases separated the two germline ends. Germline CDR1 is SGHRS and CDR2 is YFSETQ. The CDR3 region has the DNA TGCGCCAGCAGCTTGGCCCCACAGGGACAACCCTCCTACGAGCAGTACTTC. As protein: CASSLAPQGQPSYEQYF.

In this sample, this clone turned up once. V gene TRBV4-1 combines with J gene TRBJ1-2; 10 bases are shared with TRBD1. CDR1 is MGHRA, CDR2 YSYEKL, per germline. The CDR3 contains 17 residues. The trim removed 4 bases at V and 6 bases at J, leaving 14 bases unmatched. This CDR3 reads CASSRPLAGQGTDGYTF. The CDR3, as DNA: TGCGCCAGCAGCCGCCCACTCGCGGGACAGGGGACGGATGGCTACACCTTC.

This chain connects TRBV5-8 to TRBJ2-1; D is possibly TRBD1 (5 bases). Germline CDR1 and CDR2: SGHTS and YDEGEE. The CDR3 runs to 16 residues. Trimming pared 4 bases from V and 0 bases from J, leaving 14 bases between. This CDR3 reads CASSTRTGSSYNEQFF. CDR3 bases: TGTGCCAGCAGCACCCGAACAGGTAGCTCCTACAATGAGCAGTTCTTC.

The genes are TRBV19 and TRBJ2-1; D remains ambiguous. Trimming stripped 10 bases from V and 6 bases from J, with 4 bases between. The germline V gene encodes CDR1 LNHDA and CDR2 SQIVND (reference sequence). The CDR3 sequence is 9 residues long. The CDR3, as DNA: TGTGCCACTCTCAATGAGCAGTTCTTC. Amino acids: CATLNEQFF.

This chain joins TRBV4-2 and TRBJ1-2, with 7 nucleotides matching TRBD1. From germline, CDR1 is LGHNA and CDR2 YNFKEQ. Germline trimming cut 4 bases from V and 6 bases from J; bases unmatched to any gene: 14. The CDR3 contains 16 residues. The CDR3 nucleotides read TGTGCCAGCAGCCCCAGACAGGGCGGAGTAGGACATGGCTACACCTTC. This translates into CASSPRQGGVGHGYTF.

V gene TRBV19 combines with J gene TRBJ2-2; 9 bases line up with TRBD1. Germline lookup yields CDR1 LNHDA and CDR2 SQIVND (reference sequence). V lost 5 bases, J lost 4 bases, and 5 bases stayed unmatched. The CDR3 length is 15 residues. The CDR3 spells CASSPRTGVTGELFF. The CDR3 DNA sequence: TGTGCCAGTAGTCCGCGGACAGGGGTCACCGGGGAGCTGTTTTTT.

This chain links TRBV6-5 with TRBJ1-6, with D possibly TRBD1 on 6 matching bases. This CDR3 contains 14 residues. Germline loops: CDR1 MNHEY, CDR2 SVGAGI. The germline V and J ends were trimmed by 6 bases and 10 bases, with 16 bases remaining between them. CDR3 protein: CASSPGGAGSPLHF. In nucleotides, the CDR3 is TGTGCCAGCAGCCCGGGGGGCGCAGGGTCACCCCTCCACTTT.

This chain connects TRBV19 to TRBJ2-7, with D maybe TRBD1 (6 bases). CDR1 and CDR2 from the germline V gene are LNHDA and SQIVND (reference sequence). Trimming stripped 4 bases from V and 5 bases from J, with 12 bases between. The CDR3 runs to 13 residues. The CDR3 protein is CASSSQGFDEQYF. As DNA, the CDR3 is TGTGCCAGTAGTAGCCAGGGGTTCGACGAGCAGTACTTC. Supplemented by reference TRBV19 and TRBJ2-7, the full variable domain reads DGGITQSPKYLFRKEGQNVTLSCEQNLNHDAMYWYRQDPGQGLRLIYYSQIVNDFQKGDIAEGYSVSREKKESFPLTVTSAQKNPTAFYLCASSSQGFDEQYFGPGTRLTVT.

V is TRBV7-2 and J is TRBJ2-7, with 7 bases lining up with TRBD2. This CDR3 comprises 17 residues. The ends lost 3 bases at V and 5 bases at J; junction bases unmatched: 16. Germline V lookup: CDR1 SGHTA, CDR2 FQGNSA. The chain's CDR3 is CASSFGGGGSVAHEQYF. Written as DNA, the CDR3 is TGTGCCAGCAGCTTTGGGGGGGGAGGGTCAGTAGCCCACGAGCAGTACTTC. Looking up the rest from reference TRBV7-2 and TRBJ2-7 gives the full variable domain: GAGVSQSPSNKVTEKGKDVELRCDPISGHTALYWYRQSLGQGLEFLIYFQGNSAPDKSGLPSDRFSAERTGGSVSTLTIQRTQQEDSAVYLCASSFGGGGSVAHEQYFGPGTRLTVT.

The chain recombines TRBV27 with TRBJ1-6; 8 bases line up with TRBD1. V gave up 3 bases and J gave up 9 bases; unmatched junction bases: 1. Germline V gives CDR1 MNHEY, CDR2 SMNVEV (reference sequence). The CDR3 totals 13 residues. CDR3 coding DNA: TGTGCCAGCAGTTTCAGGGGGCCTTCACCCCTCCACTTT. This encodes CASSFRGPSPLHF.

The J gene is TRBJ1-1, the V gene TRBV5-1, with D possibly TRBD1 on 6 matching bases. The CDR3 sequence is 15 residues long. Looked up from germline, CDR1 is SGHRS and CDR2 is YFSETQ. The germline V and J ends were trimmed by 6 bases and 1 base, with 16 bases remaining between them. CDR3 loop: CASTPPGRGNTEAFF. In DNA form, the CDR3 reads TGCGCCAGCACCCCGCCGGGCAGGGGGAACACTGAAGCTTTCTTT.

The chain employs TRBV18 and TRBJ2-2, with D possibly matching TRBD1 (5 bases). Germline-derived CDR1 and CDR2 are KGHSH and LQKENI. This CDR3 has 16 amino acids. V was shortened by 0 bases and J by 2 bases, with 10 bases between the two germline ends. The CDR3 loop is CASSPPGQRNTGELFF. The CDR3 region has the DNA TGTGCCAGCTCACCACCGGGGCAGAGAAACACCGGGGAGCTGTTTTTT.

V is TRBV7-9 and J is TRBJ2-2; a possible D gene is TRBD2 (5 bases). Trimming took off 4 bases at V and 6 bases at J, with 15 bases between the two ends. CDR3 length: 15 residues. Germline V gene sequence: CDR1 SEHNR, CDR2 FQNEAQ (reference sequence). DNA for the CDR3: TGTGCCAGCAGCTCGAAGACGGGGTTCCCCGGGGAGCTGTTTTTT. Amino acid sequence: CASSSKTGFPGELFF.

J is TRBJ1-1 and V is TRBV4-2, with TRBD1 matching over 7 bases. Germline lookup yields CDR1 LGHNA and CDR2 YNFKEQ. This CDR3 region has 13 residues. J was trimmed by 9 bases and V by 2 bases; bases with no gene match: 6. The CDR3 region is CASSQTRDSQAFF. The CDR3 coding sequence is TGTGCCAGCAGCCAAACCCGGGACAGTCAAGCTTTCTTT.

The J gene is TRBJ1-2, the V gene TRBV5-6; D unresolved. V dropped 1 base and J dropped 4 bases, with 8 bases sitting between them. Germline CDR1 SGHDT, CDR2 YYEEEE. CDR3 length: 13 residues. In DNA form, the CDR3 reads TGTGCCAGCAGCTTGAGCGGACTCTATGGCTACACCTTC. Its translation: CASSLSGLYGYTF.

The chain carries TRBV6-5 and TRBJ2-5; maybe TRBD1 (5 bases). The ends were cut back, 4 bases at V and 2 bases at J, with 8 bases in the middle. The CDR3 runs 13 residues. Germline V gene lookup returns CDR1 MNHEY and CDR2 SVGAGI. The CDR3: CASSWQGQETQYF. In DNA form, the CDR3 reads TGTGCCAGCAGTTGGCAGGGTCAAGAGACCCAGTACTTC.

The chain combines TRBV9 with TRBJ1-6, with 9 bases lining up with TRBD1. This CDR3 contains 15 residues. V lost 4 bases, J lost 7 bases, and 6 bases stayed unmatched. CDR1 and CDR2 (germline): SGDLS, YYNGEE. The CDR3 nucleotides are TGTGCCAGCAGCCCGACTGGACAGGGGAATTCACCCCTCCACTTT. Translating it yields CASSPTGQGNSPLHF.

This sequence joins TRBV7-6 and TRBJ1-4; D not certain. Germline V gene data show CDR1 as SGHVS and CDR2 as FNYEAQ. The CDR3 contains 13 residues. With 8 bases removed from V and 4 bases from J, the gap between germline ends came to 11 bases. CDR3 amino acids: CASAQRVNEKLFF. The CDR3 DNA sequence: TGTGCCAGCGCTCAGAGGGTTAATGAAAAACTGTTTTTT.

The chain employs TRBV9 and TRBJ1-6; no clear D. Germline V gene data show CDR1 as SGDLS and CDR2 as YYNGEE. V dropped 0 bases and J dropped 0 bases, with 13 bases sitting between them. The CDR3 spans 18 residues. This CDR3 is CASSVGGGHTSYNSPLHF. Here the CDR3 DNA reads TGTGCCAGCAGCGTAGGTGGAGGTCACACCTCCTATAATTCACCCCTCCACTTT. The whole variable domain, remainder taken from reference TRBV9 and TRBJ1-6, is DSGVTQTPKHLITATGQRVTLRCSPRSGDLSVYWYQQSLDQGLQFLIQYYNGEERAKGNILERFSAQQFPDLHSELNLSSLELGDSALYFCASSVGGGHTSYNSPLHFGNGTRLTVT.

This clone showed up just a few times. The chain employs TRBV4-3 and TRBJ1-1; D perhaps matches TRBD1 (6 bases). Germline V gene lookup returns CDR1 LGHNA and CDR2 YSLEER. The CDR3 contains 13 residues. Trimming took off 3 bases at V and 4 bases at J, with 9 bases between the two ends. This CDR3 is CASSQLRGTEAFF. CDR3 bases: TGCGCCAGCAGCCAGCTCAGGGGCACTGAAGCTTTCTTT.